This TCR beta chain appears in the sequencing data of a study of glioma-infiltrating T cells. Germline V gene lookup returns CDR1 LNHNV and CDR2 YYDKDF (reference sequence). V was cut by 2 bases and J by 2 bases, with 13 bases left in between. CDR3 length equals 16 residues. This clonotype was seen many times. What it binds is not known. TCR alpha and beta CDR3 regions were amplified from RNA using iRepertoire nested multiplex PCR. Tissue mRNA or PBMC total RNA, roughly 100-400 ng, went into one-step reverse transcription and amplification. TCRdb fed the multiplex PCR reads into MiXCR, producing one record per CDR3 protein. The table includes roughly 120,000 distinct CDR3 sequences, roughly 24% detected once. Study-wide findings and caveats: Tissue-blood divergence was below expectation in non-neoplastic patients, above in gliomas. Very few CDR3 sequences were shared between tissue and blood.

The chain carries TRBV15 and TRBJ1-3; D gene unclear. Sequenced sample: glioma tissue, nonneoplastic brain tissue, or PBMCs (not recorded which). The TCR sequence derives from a human donor with low-grade glioma or glioblastoma, undergoing nonglioma brain surgery, or in good health (not recorded which). CDR3 region: CATSRLRTRAGNTIYF. For the CDR3, the DNA is TGTGCCACCAGCAGATTAAGAACTCGAGCTGGAAACACCATATATTTT.